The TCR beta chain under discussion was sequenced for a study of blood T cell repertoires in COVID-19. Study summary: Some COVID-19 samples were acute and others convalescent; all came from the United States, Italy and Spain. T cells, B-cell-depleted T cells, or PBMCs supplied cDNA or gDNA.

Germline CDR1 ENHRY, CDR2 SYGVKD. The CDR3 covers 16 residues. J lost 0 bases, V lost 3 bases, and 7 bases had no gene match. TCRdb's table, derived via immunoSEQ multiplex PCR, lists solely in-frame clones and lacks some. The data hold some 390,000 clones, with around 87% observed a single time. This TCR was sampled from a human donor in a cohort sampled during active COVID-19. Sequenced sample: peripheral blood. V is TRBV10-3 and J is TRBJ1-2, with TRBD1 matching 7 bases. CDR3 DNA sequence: TGTGCCATCAGTGATGTCGCGGGACAGACTAACTATGGCTACACCTTC. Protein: CAISDVAGQTNYGYTF.